The 32 T cell receptor beta chains below all came from one sample that was sequenced in a study of CD8+ T cells in alopecia areata. Regarding treatment: oral pan-JAK inhibitor, 5-10 mg twice daily. cDNA prepared by RNA extraction and subsequent reverse transcription served as the template for sequencing. Sequenced by immunoSEQ multiplex PCR; TCRdb stores in-frame clones only, minus some. The sample yields about 90,000 clones, roughly 40% seen once. The sequencing here drew on CD8+ T cells sorted from blood, taken at week 24, from a patient treated with tofacitinib. All receptors come from a human donor with alopecia areata.

The chain carries TRBV4-1 and TRBJ2-2; a weak D match, TRBD2 (5 bases). The germline V gene encodes CDR1 MGHRA and CDR2 YSYEKL. CDR3 size: 12 residues. V dropped 4 bases and J dropped 8 bases, with 8 bases sitting between them. The CDR3 DNA is TGCGCCAGCAGCCGAGGGTTGGGGGAGCTGTTTTTT. Protein: CASSRGLGELFF.

Comments on this clone: Additional DNA sequences in this sample encode the identical CDR3. This sequence joins TRBV6-5 and TRBJ2-1; no clear D. Deletions cut 0 bases from V and 10 bases from J, with 4 bases between. Germline V lookup: CDR1 MNHEY, CDR2 SVGAGI. There are 11 residues in the CDR3. The CDR3 nucleotides are TGTGCCAGCAGTTACTCTCGGGAGCAGTTCTTC. Protein product: CASSYSREQFF.

V is TRBV4-1 and J is TRBJ2-1; perhaps TRBD1 as D (6 bases). The germline V gene has CDR1 MGHRA and CDR2 YSYEKL. This CDR3 comprises 12 residues. The V and J ends lost 5 bases and 8 bases respectively, with 10 bases between them. The CDR3 sequence: CASSEQGDEQFF. The CDR3 DNA reads TGCGCCAGCAGCGAACAGGGTGATGAGCAGTTCTTC.

This clone was picked up a small number of times. This chain joins TRBV25-1 and TRBJ2-1; D not resolved. From germline, CDR1 is MGHDK and CDR2 SYGVNS. Trimming left V 6 bases short and J 0 bases short, with 12 bases between. The CDR3 spans 15 residues. The CDR3 loop reads CASSPHASSYNEQFF. CDR3 sequence (DNA): TGTGCCAGCAGCCCTCATGCCAGCTCCTACAATGAGCAGTTCTTC.

The genes are TRBV27 and TRBJ1-1; 7 nucleotides align to TRBD1. Germline lookup yields CDR1 MNHEY and CDR2 SMNVEV (reference sequence). The CDR3 is 15 amino acids. V shed 5 bases and J 6 bases; nucleotides not matched to a gene: 12. The CDR3 sequence: CASSHLEDRTSEAFF. CDR3 coding DNA: TGTGCCAGCAGTCATCTCGAGGACAGGACGTCTGAAGCTTTCTTT.

This clone showed up just a few times. The chain uses TRBV19 and TRBJ2-1, with 8 bases that match TRBD2. After removal of 7 bases from V and 0 bases from J, the junction contained 5 bases not matched to a gene. Germline CDR1 is LNHDA and CDR2 is SQIVND (reference sequence). The CDR3 runs 15 residues. As DNA, the CDR3 is TGTGCCAGTACCGCAAGCGGGAGCTCCTACAATGAGCAGTTCTTC. Protein sequence: CASTASGSSYNEQFF.

This clone was seen at least ten times. The rearrangement joins TRBV19 to TRBJ2-1, with D uncertain. V lost 1 base, J lost 5 bases, and 15 bases lay in between. Germline V lookup: CDR1 LNHDA, CDR2 SQIVND (reference sequence). The CDR3 is 16 residues long. CDR3 in amino acids: CASSIVWGYRNNEQFF. For the CDR3, the DNA is TGTGCCAGTAGTATAGTTTGGGGATACCGGAACAATGAGCAGTTCTTC.

The J gene is TRBJ1-1, the V gene TRBV19, with D unclear. This CDR3 comprises 14 residues. Trimming removed 3 bases at V and 7 bases at J, with 15 bases between. Germline values: CDR1 LNHDA, CDR2 SQIVND (reference sequence). In nucleotides, the CDR3 is TGTGCCAGTAGTATCCGGGTTTCGGGGAATGAAGCTTTCTTT. Translating it yields CASSIRVSGNEAFF.

The chain employs TRBV10-3 and TRBJ1-5, with TRBD1 matching 7 bases. The CDR3 loop spans 13 amino acids. The junction had 4 bases not matched to a gene; V was cut back by 10 bases and J by 1 base. Germline V gene data show CDR1 as ENHRY and CDR2 as SYGVKD. CDR3 nucleotides: TGTGCCACCAGGGGGGGGAGCAATCAGCCCCAGCATTTT. This gives the protein CATRGGSNQPQHF.

The chain carries TRBV4-1 and TRBJ1-5; D is unresolved. The germline V gene has CDR1 MGHRA and CDR2 YSYEKL. The CDR3 consists of 16 residues. Trimming removed 0 bases at V and 1 base at J, with 10 bases between. The CDR3 region is CASSQEQRMSNQPQHF. In DNA, the CDR3 is TGCGCCAGCAGCCAAGAACAGAGGATGAGCAATCAGCCCCAGCATTTT.

The V call is TRBV6-1, the J call TRBJ2-1; 7 nucleotides match TRBD1. V gave up 5 bases and J gave up 7 bases; unmatched junction bases: 5. CDR1 is MNHNS, CDR2 SASEGT, per germline. The CDR3 consists of 13 residues. The CDR3 DNA sequence: TGTGCCAGCAGTCAAAGGGGGCCGAATGAGCAGTTCTTC. This sequence encodes CASSQRGPNEQFF.

This clone was observed a handful of times. CDR3 in amino acids: CASSQDWGQYNEQFF. CDR3 DNA: TGCGCCAGCAGCCAAGATTGGGGACAGTACAATGAGCAGTTCTTC. J is TRBJ2-1 and V is TRBV4-1; TRBD1 agrees at 7 bases. V gave up 0 bases and J gave up 4 bases; unmatched junction bases: 3. Germline values: CDR1 MGHRA, CDR2 YSYEKL. CDR3 length: 15 residues.

The rearrangement links TRBV28 to TRBJ2-7, with TRBD1 matching 7 bases. The germline V gene has CDR1 MDHEN and CDR2 SYDVKM. There are 14 residues in the CDR3. V lost 6 bases, J lost 2 bases, and 7 bases stayed unmatched. In nucleotides, the CDR3 is TGTGCCAGCAGCCTGGACAGGAAACCCTACGAGCAGTACTTC. It yields the protein CASSLDRKPYEQYF. Variable domain in full (rest from reference TRBV28 and TRBJ2-7): DVKVTQSSRYLVKRTGEKVFLECVQDMDHENMFWYRQDPGLGLRLIYFSYDVKMKEKGDIPEGYSVSREKKERFSLILESASTNQTSMYLCASSLDRKPYEQYFGPGTRLTVT.

The chain recombines TRBV6-1 with TRBJ1-5, with 8 bases identical to TRBD1. The CDR3 is made up of 14 amino acids. With 5 bases clipped from V and 6 bases from J, the junction kept 6 bases outside the gene matches. The V gene's germline CDR1 is MNHNS and CDR2 SASEGT. The CDR3 DNA reads TGTGCCAGCAGTTTAGGACAGGGAGGTCAGCCCCAGCATTTT. This gives the protein CASSLGQGGQPQHF.

V is TRBV19 and J is TRBJ1-5; weak D call: TRBD1 (5 bases). This CDR3 has 11 amino acids. Germline assignment: CDR1 LNHDA and CDR2 SQIVND (reference sequence). V lost 5 bases and J 11 bases, leaving 10 bases between the germline ends. CDR3 sequence: CASSGGLTQHF. CDR3 coding DNA: TGTGCCAGTAGTGGGGGGTTGACCCAGCATTTT.

This clone turned up a few times. The chain employs TRBV29-1 and TRBJ2-7; 10 bases align to TRBD1. The germline V gene has CDR1 SQVTM and CDR2 ANQGSEA. The CDR3 is 13 amino acids. With 6 bases clipped from V and 4 bases from J, the junction kept 6 bases outside the gene matches. This chain's CDR3 is CSVEGTGEYEQYF. Here the CDR3 DNA reads TGCAGCGTGGAGGGGACAGGGGAATACGAGCAGTACTTC.

The J gene is TRBJ2-1, the V gene TRBV9; TRBD2 might be the D (5 bases). Germline loops: CDR1 SGDLS, CDR2 YYNGEE. V was shortened by 5 bases and J by 6 bases, with 15 bases between the two germline ends. The length of the CDR3 is 14 residues. The CDR3 DNA is TGTGCCAGCAGTTACACACGGGAAGGCAATGAGCAGTTCTTC. Protein: CASSYTREGNEQFF. Full variable domain (missing parts from reference TRBV9 and TRBJ2-1): DSGVTQTPKHLITATGQRVTLRCSPRSGDLSVYWYQQSLDQGLQFLIQYYNGEERAKGNILERFSAQQFPDLHSELNLSSLELGDSALYFCASSYTREGNEQFFGPGTRLTVL.

This clone was observed at least ten times. The chain recombines TRBV14 with TRBJ2-7; perhaps D is TRBD1 or TRBD2 (5 bases each). The CDR3 spans 14 residues. With 4 bases removed from V and 2 bases from J, the gap between germline ends came to 12 bases. Germline lookup yields CDR1 SGHDN and CDR2 FVKESK. The CDR3 loop reads CASSLGTGTYEQYF. DNA of the CDR3: TGTGCCAGCAGCCTAGGGACGGGCACCTACGAGCAGTACTTC.

This clone was counted only a few times. This chain joins TRBV7-3 and TRBJ2-7; 7 nucleotides align to TRBD2. The CDR3 contains 15 residues. Trimming cost V 5 bases and J 1 base; bases outside gene matches: 8. The germline CDR1 and CDR2 sequences are SGHTA and FQGTGA. CDR3 amino acids: CASSQRLARSYEQYF. The CDR3 DNA reads TGTGCCAGCAGCCAAAGACTAGCAAGGTCCTACGAGCAGTACTTC.

In this sample, this clone turned up a few times. The gene calls are TRBV29-1 and TRBJ1-3; D call uncertain. The CDR3 spans 11 residues. With 3 bases removed from V and 4 bases from J, the gap between germline ends came to 4 bases. Germline V lookup: CDR1 SQVTM, CDR2 ANQGSEA. The CDR3 DNA is TGCAGCGTTGACTACGGAAACACCATATATTTT. Its translation: CSVDYGNTIYF. The variable domain in full, completed from reference TRBV29-1 and TRBJ1-3, reads SAVISQKPSRDICQRGTSLTIQCQVDSQVTMMFWYRQQPGQSLTLIATANQGSEATYESGFVIDKFPISRPNLTFSTLTVSNMSPEDSSIYLCSVDYGNTIYFGEGSWLTVV.

This clone was recorded a few times. This chain connects TRBV29-1 to TRBJ2-1; D is possibly TRBD1 (5 bases). The CDR3 runs to 11 residues. Per the germline V gene, CDR1 is SQVTM and CDR2 is ANQGSEA. V was shortened by 3 bases and J by 6 bases, with 6 bases between the two germline ends. CDR3 amino acids: CSVDRANEQFF. For the CDR3, the DNA is TGCAGCGTTGACAGGGCCAATGAGCAGTTCTTC.

The chain carries TRBV7-9 and TRBJ2-7; D is possibly TRBD1 or TRBD2 (5 bases each). CDR3 length equals 15 residues. V was clipped by 7 bases and J by 5 bases, with 21 bases between them. Germline CDR1 reads SEHNR; CDR2 reads FQNEAQ (reference sequence). The CDR3 is CASTNLYEGRDEQYF. In DNA form, the CDR3 reads TGTGCCAGCACCAACCTTTATGAGGGGCGGGACGAGCAGTACTTC.

This sequence joins TRBV4-1 and TRBJ2-1; 12 bases line up with TRBD2. V trimming: 2 bases; J trimming: 3 bases; junction bases outside the gene matches: 8. CDR3 length: 18 residues. Per germline, CDR1 MGHRA and CDR2 YSYEKL. The CDR3 DNA reads TGCGCCAGCAGCCAACCCCGTGGACTAGCGGGGCTCTACAATGAGCAGTTCTTC. This sequence encodes CASSQPRGLAGLYNEQFF.

The V gene is TRBV29-1, the J gene TRBJ2-5, with D possibly being TRBD2 (5 bases). V was pared by 6 bases and J by 4 bases, with 15 bases between. CDR1 SQVTM and CDR2 ANQGSEA come from the germline V gene. The CDR3 extends over 13 amino acids. The CDR3, as DNA: TGCAGCGTCCCCCGGTTCGCGGGAGAGACCCAGTACTTC. Translated, it gives CSVPRFAGETQYF. Full variable domain (rest looked up from reference TRBV29-1 and TRBJ2-5): SAVISQKPSRDICQRGTSLTIQCQVDSQVTMMFWYRQQPGQSLTLIATANQGSEATYESGFVIDKFPISRPNLTFSTLTVSNMSPEDSSIYLCSVPRFAGETQYFGPGTRLLVL.

The sample holds a few counts of this clone. The chain employs TRBV4-1 and TRBJ2-7; 7 positions match TRBD2. V was pared by 0 bases and J by 5 bases, with 10 bases of the junction left unmatched. This CDR3 has 16 residues. CDR1 and CDR2 from the germline V gene are MGHRA and YSYEKL. CDR3 bases: TGCGCCAGCAGCCAAGATCTGCCCGGGAGGTACGACGAGCAGTACTTC. It yields the protein CASSQDLPGRYDEQYF.

The V and J genes are TRBV2 and TRBJ2-7; TRBD2 aligns across 8 bases. The CDR3 has 15 residues. Germline CDR1 is SNHLY and CDR2 is FYNNEI. Trimming removed 5 bases from V and 5 bases from J; junction bases left unmatched: 11. CDR3 nucleotide sequence: TGTGCCAGCAGTACCGGAGCGGGAGAGTCCAACGAGCAGTACTTC. Translated: CASSTGAGESNEQYF.

V is TRBV4-3 and J is TRBJ1-2, with D tentatively TRBD1 (5 bases). Germline V gene sequence: CDR1 LGHNA, CDR2 YSLEER. V shed 1 base and J shed 8 bases, with 17 bases lying between them. This CDR3 has 15 residues. This chain's CDR3 is CASSQVPGEGPGYTF. CDR3 sequence (DNA): TGCGCCAGCAGCCAAGTGCCGGGGGAGGGACCCGGCTACACCTTC.

With regard to this clone: The junction departs from the called germline gene at one end, perhaps through a read error. The DNA for the CDR3 is TGTGCCAGCAGTATCTATGGGGGCTATGAGCAGTTCTTC. Its translation: CASSIYGGYEQFF. This chain joins TRBV19 and TRBJ2-1; TRBD1 is a possible D gene (6 bases). From germline, CDR1 is LNHDA and CDR2 SQIVND (reference sequence). The CDR3 is 13 amino acids.

The chain uses TRBV7-2 and TRBJ2-1, with D perhaps TRBD1 or TRBD2 (6 bases each). Trimming took 1 base from V and 6 from J, leaving 13 bases between them. Germline values: CDR1 SGHTA, CDR2 FQGNSA. There are 15 residues in the CDR3. This CDR3 is CASSLVGGSGNEQFF. CDR3 nucleotides: TGTGCCAGCAGCTTAGTGGGGGGCTCTGGCAATGAGCAGTTCTTC.

In this sample, this clone turned up a few times. The chain joins TRBV13 to TRBJ2-7; D remains unclear. The CDR3 sequence is 14 residues long. The V gene's germline CDR1 is PRHDT and CDR2 FYEKMQ (reference sequence). Trimming shortened V by 0 bases and J by 0 bases, and 6 bases separated the two germline ends. The DNA for the CDR3 is TGTGCCAGCAGCTTAGGACAGCCCTCCTACGAGCAGTACTTC. Encoded protein: CASSLGQPSYEQYF.

This clone was seen a few times. A read error may produce the germline difference seen at one junction end. The V call is TRBV5-4, the J call TRBJ2-4, with TRBD2 matching 10 bases. The CDR3 runs 14 residues. The germline CDR1 and CDR2 sequences are SGHNT and YYREEE (reference sequence). CDR3 sequence reads: CASSLGTGLADRHF. In DNA, the CDR3 is TGTGCCAGCAGCTTGGGCACAGGACTAGCGGATCGGCACTTC.

This clone was seen a few times. This chain links TRBV4-1 with TRBJ2-7; TRBD1 is a possible D gene (6 bases). CDR3 length equals 14 residues. V shed 1 base and J shed 7 bases, with 14 bases lying between them. CDR1 is MGHRA, CDR2 YSYEKL, per germline. CDR3 nucleotides: TGCGCCAGCAGCCAAGGGGTAGGGGGTGGGGAGCAGTACTTC. It codes for CASSQGVGGGEQYF.